This TCR beta chain was observed in a study of PD-1 blockade in classical Hodgkin lymphoma. Study-wide background: Intravenous delivery of nivolumab at 3 mg/kg to patients occurred every 2 weeks. Study conclusions and caveats: Complete responders matched newly diagnosed patients in baseline diversity. CD4+ TCR diversity climbed significantly by C4D1, unlike CD8+ TCR diversity.

Notes on this clone: Its target is unknown.

Produced via immunoSEQ multiplex PCR; TCRdb's table is partial and in-frame only. Among tens of thousands of clones listed, 90% were seen once. Specified time point: cycle 4 day 1 (C4D1), after 5 to 7 weeks of nivolumab. Autologous stem cell transplantation was followed by relapse in every patient, and brentuximab vedotin exposure varied. The CDR3 loop spans 14 amino acids. Looked up from germline, CDR1 is SNHLY and CDR2 is FYNNEI. Trimming at V came to 10 bases and at J to 8 bases, leaving 12 bases not matched to a gene. The sample consisted of peripheral blood mononuclear cells (PBMCs), taken before the fourth cycle of nivolumab. This clonotype originated in a human donor with classical Hodgkin lymphoma. The genes are TRBV2 and TRBJ2-1, with 9 bases matching TRBD2. CDR3 protein: CATIPGTSFYEQFF. CDR3 bases: TGTGCCACCATACCCGGGACTAGCTTCTATGAGCAGTTCTTC.